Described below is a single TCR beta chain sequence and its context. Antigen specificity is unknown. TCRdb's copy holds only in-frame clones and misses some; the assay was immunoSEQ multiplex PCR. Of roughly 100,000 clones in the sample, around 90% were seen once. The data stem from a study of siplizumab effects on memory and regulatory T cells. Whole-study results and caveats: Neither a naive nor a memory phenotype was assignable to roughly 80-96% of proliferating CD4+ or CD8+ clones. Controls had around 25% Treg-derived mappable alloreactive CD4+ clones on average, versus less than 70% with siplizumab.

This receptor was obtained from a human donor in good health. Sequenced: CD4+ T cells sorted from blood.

CDR3 sequence reads: CASSSSKVPVPYF. CDR3 nucleotides: TGCGCCAGCAGCTCTTCGAAGGTCCCTGTACCGTACTTC. The V gene is TRBV5-1, the J gene TRBJ2-5; no firm D call. The CDR3 is 13 amino acids. Germline-derived CDR1 and CDR2 are SGHRS and YFSETQ. Trimming took off 3 bases at V and 13 bases at J, with 19 bases between the two ends.